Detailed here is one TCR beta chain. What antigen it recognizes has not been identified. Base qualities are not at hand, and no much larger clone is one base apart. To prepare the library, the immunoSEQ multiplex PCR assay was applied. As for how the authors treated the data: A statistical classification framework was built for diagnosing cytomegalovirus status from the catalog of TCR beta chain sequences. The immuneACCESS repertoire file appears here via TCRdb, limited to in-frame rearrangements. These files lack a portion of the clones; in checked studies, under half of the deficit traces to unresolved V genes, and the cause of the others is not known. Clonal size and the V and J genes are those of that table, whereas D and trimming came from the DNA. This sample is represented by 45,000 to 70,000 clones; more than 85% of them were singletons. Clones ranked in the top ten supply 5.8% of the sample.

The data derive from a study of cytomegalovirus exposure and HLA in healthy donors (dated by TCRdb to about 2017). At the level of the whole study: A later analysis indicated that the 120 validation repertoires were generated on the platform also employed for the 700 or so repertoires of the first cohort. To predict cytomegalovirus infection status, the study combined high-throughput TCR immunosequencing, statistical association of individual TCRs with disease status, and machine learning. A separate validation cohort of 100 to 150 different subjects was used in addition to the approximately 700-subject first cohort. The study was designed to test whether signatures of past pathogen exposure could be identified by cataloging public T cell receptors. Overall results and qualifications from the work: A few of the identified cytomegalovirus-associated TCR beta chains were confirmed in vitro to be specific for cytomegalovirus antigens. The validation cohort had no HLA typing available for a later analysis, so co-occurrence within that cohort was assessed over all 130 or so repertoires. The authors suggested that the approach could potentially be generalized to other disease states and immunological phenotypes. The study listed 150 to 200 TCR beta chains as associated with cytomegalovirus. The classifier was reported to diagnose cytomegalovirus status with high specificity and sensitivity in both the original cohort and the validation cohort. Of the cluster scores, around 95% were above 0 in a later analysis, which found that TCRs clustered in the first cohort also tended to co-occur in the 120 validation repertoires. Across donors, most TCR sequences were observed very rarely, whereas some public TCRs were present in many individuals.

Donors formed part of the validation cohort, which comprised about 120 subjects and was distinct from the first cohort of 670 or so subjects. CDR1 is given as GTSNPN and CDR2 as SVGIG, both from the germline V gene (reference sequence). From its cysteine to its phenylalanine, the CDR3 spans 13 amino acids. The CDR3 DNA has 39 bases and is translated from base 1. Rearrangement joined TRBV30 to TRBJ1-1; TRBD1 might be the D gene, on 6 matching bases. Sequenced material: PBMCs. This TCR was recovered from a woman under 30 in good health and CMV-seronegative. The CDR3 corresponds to CAYTGIVNTEAFF. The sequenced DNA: TGTGCATACACAGGGATCGTGAACACTGAAGCTTTCTTT. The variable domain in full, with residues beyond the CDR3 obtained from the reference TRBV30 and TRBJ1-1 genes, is SQTIHQWPATLVQPVGSPLSLECTVEGTSNPNLYWYRQAAGRGLQLLFYSVGIGQISSEVPQNLSASRPQDRQFILSSKKLLLSDSGFYLCAYTGIVNTEAFFGQGTRLTVV.